This T cell receptor beta chain was identified in a study of blood T cell repertoires in COVID-19. Study-wide context: Both acute and convalescent COVID-19 samples were obtained from the United States, Italy and Spain. Nucleic acid was either cDNA or gDNA, and it came from T cells, B-cell-depleted T cells, or PBMCs.

CDR1 is SGHTA and CDR2 is FQGNSA in the germline V gene. V gave up 5 bases and J gave up 7 bases; unmatched junction bases: 9. This CDR3 is 16 amino acids long. Original processing notes: Estimation of nucleated cell counts relied on the amplification of reference gene primers. Here immunoSEQ multiplex PCR was the method, and the copy in TCRdb shows in-frame clones only, minus some. Clone size and V and J calls were adopted from that table, with D and trimming inferred from the DNA. Among roughly 290,000 clones listed, around nine tenths were seen once. In its sample, this clone was seen once. Specimen: PBMCs or T cells enriched from blood (not recorded which). The gene calls are TRBV7-2 and TRBJ2-2, with TRBD2 identical over 11 bases. The sequence was obtained from a woman in her thirties or forties who had recovered from COVID-19. The CDR3 region is CASSTRLAGRFGELFF. In DNA, the CDR3 is TGTGCCAGCAGCACCAGACTAGCGGGAAGGTTCGGGGAGCTGTTTTTT.